The 18 T cell receptor beta chains listed next were all sequenced from one sample in a study of CD8 T cells in ankylosing spondylitis. In TCRdb, the 5' RACE reads were re-called with MiXCR into one record per CDR3 protein. The sample lists over 75,000 distinct CDR3 sequences; just under 9% were seen once. Sample: blood, either unsorted or a sorted T cell fraction (not recorded which). The receptors were gathered from a male donor with ankylosing spondylitis or in good health (not recorded which).

In its sample, this clonotype was seen many times. The chain employs TRBV9 and TRBJ2-1; TRBD2 agrees at 14 bases. Germline V gives CDR1 SGDLS, CDR2 YYNGEE. The CDR3 is 17 amino acids. V gave up 0 bases and J gave up 8 bases; unmatched junction bases: 7. The CDR3 spells CASSVARGTSGGDEQFF. The CDR3 coding sequence is TGTGCCAGCAGCGTAGCGAGGGGGACTAGCGGGGGCGATGAGCAGTTCTTC.

In this sample, this clonotype turned up many times. V gene TRBV20-1 combines with J gene TRBJ2-7; tentatively, D is TRBD2 (5 bases). The CDR3 is 15 amino acids. V lost 6 bases, J lost 2 bases, and 20 bases lay in between. The germline gives CDR1 DFQATT, CDR2 SNEGSKA (reference sequence). Written as DNA, the CDR3 is TGCAGTGCCCACCCCGCTAGTTTCGGGACCTACGAGCAGTACTTC. This encodes CSAHPASFGTYEQYF.

Ten or more counts support this clonotype. J is TRBJ2-1 and V is TRBV5-1; no clear D. The CDR3 sequence is 14 residues long. Germline assignment: CDR1 SGHRS and CDR2 YFSETQ. Trimming removed 0 bases from V and 0 bases from J, with 4 bases in between. The CDR3 reads CASSLASSYNEQFF. The CDR3 DNA follows: TGCGCCAGCAGCTTGGCGAGCTCCTACAATGAGCAGTTCTTC.

This clonotype has ten or more counts. The CDR3 nucleotides read TGCGCCAGCAGCTTGGAGACAGCAATTACGACCTACGAGCAGTACTTC. Residues: CASSLETAITTYEQYF. This chain links TRBV5-1 with TRBJ2-7, with TRBD1 as a possible D gene (5 bases). Germline CDR1 SGHRS, CDR2 YFSETQ. Trimming took 0 bases from V and 2 from J, leaving 15 bases between them. The CDR3 contains 16 residues.

This clonotype has a count of ten or more. J is TRBJ2-3 and V is TRBV2; 9 positions agree with TRBD2. Germline-derived CDR1 and CDR2 are SNHLY and FYNNEI. The CDR3 is 14 amino acids. V lost 6 bases, J lost 2 bases, and 3 bases stayed unmatched. The CDR3 bases are TGTGCCAGCAGACGGACTAGCGTCACAGATACGCAGTATTTT. It yields the protein CASRRTSVTDTQYF.

This clonotype has at least ten counts. V is TRBV11-2 and J is TRBJ1-1, with D perhaps matching TRBD1 (6 bases). Germline V gene data show CDR1 as SGHAT and CDR2 as FQNNGV. The CDR3 covers 14 residues. V lost 2 bases, J lost 7 bases, and 14 bases lay in between. The CDR3 loop is CASSLWGDKNEAFF. The DNA for the CDR3 is TGTGCCAGCAGCTTATGGGGGGACAAGAATGAAGCTTTCTTT. Using reference TRBV11-2 and TRBJ1-1 for the parts outside the CDR3, the full variable domain is EAGVAQSPRYKIIEKRQSVAFWCNPISGHATLYWYQQILGQGPKLLIQFQNNGVVDDSQLPKDRFSAERLKGVDSTLKIQPAKLEDSAVYLCASSLWGDKNEAFFGQGTRLTVV.

V gene TRBV7-3 combines with J gene TRBJ1-1; 8 bases are shared with TRBD1. Germline values: CDR1 SGHTA, CDR2 FQGTGA. Trimming cost V 4 bases and J 7 bases; bases outside gene matches: 8. The CDR3 contains 14 residues. CDR3 bases: TGTGCCAGCAGCTCGAACGCCGGGACAGGTGAAGCTTTCTTT. This sequence encodes CASSSNAGTGEAFF.

This clonotype has ten or more counts. The chain recombines TRBV7-8 with TRBJ2-5; 8 nucleotides line up with TRBD2. The germline V gene has CDR1 SGHVS and CDR2 FQNEAQ. Trimming cost V 5 bases and J 0 bases; bases outside gene matches: 11. The CDR3 is made up of 17 amino acids. This CDR3 reads CASSPEKRGTNQETQYF. The CDR3 DNA reads TGTGCCAGCAGCCCCGAAAAGCGGGGGACGAACCAAGAGACCCAGTACTTC.

This clonotype was observed a handful of times. The chain joins TRBV7-6 to TRBJ1-4, with 9 positions matching TRBD1. With 4 bases clipped from V and 7 bases from J, the junction kept 13 bases outside the gene matches. The CDR3 contains 17 residues. Germline CDR1 is SGHVS and CDR2 is FNYEAQ. This chain's CDR3 is CASSYPGQGHIGEKLFF. CDR3 nucleotide sequence: TGTGCCAGCAGCTATCCGGGACAGGGACATATTGGTGAAAAACTGTTTTTT.

This clonotype was picked up many times. The chain combines TRBV5-1 with TRBJ1-1, with no clear D. Between the trimmed V and J ends, which lost 1 base and 3 bases, there was a span of 10 bases. CDR1 is SGHRS and CDR2 is YFSETQ in the germline V gene. This CDR3 spans 14 amino acids. In DNA, the CDR3 is TGCGCCAGCAGCTTGTCCGACTTGGACACTGAAGCTTTCTTT. This sequence encodes CASSLSDLDTEAFF.

Ten or more counts support this clonotype. This chain joins TRBV5-1 and TRBJ1-1; a weak D match, TRBD1 (5 bases). Germline V lookup: CDR1 SGHRS, CDR2 YFSETQ. The CDR3 extends over 14 amino acids. V gave up 7 bases and J gave up 5 bases, with 18 bases separating them. CDR3 DNA sequence: TGCGCCAGCCGGACGATGGAGGGGAGTACTGAAGCTTTCTTT. It yields the protein CASRTMEGSTEAFF. The whole variable domain, filled in from reference TRBV5-1 and TRBJ1-1, reads KAGVTQTPRYLIKTRGQQVTLSCSPISGHRSVSWYQQTPGQGLQFLFEYFSETQRNKGNFPGRFSGRQFSNSRSEMNVSTLELGDSALYLCASRTMEGSTEAFFGQGTRLTVV.

This clonotype was counted at least ten times. The chain couples TRBV15 to TRBJ1-1; D is ambiguous. There are 15 residues in the CDR3. V dropped 1 base and J dropped 0 bases, with 9 bases sitting between them. The V gene's germline CDR1 is LNHNV and CDR2 YYDKDF (reference sequence). CDR3 protein: CATSRGELLNTEAFF. DNA of the CDR3: TGTGCCACCAGCAGAGGGGAACTTTTGAACACTGAAGCTTTCTTT.

This clonotype was counted ten times or more. The chain has TRBV5-6 and TRBJ1-1; 7 bases are shared with TRBD1. This CDR3 is built from 15 residues. J was trimmed by 1 base and V by 5 bases; bases with no gene match: 8. Germline lookup yields CDR1 SGHDT and CDR2 YYEEEE. The DNA of the CDR3 is TGTGCCAGCAGTAAACAGGGGTTAGAGAACACTGAAGCTTTCTTT. Translation gives CASSKQGLENTEAFF. The entire variable domain, with the rest obtained from reference TRBV5-6 and TRBJ1-1, is as follows: DAGVTQSPTHLIKTRGQQVTLRCSPKSGHDTVSWYQQALGQGPQFIFQYYEEEERQRGNFPDRFSGHQFPNYSSELNVNALLLGDSALYLCASSKQGLENTEAFFGQGTRLTVV.

Ten or more counts support this clonotype. The V gene is TRBV7-6, the J gene TRBJ2-7, with 7 bases that match TRBD1. This CDR3 is 16 amino acids long. V lost 0 bases, J lost 4 bases, and 9 bases stayed unmatched. From germline, CDR1 is SGHVS and CDR2 FNYEAQ. The CDR3 protein is CASSLADGQALYEQYF. The CDR3 DNA reads as TGTGCCAGCAGCTTAGCGGATGGACAGGCCCTATACGAGCAGTACTTC.

V and J are TRBV5-4 and TRBJ2-5, with a tentative D call TRBD2 (6 bases). This CDR3 is 15 amino acids long. V was trimmed by 0 bases and J by 5 bases, leaving 14 bases between them. Germline CDR1 is SGHNT and CDR2 is YYREEE (reference sequence). The CDR3 sequence: CASSLGWGEVETQYF. Here the CDR3 DNA reads TGTGCCAGCAGCTTGGGGTGGGGGGAAGTGGAGACCCAGTACTTC.

There are many counts of this clonotype. For the CDR3, the DNA is TGCGCCAGCAGCTCGGGGGCAACTAATGAAAAACTGTTTTTT. As protein: CASSSGATNEKLFF. The gene calls are TRBV5-1 and TRBJ1-4, with D perhaps matching TRBD1 (5 bases). V lost 3 bases, J lost 0 bases, and 6 bases lay in between. CDR1 SGHRS and CDR2 YFSETQ come from the germline V gene. The CDR3 loop spans 14 amino acids.

In its sample, this clonotype was seen many times. J is TRBJ2-6 and V is TRBV5-1; maybe TRBD2 (7 bases). The CDR3 totals 17 residues. CDR1 SGHRS and CDR2 YFSETQ come from the germline V gene. The V and J ends lost 3 bases and 1 base respectively, with 14 bases between them. CDR3 amino acids: CASSSAGASSGANVLTF. The CDR3 nucleotides are TGCGCCAGCAGCTCTGCGGGGGCGAGTTCTGGGGCCAACGTCCTGACTTTC.

The sample holds many counts of this clonotype. The rearrangement joins TRBV4-2 to TRBJ2-4; D might be TRBD1 (6 bases). The CDR3 runs 20 residues. V lost 1 base to trimming and J lost 8 bases, with 30 bases between them. The germline CDR1 and CDR2 sequences are LGHNA and YNFKEQ. The CDR3 protein is CASSQAGGLGGTKAGDIQYF. The CDR3 DNA reads as TGTGCCAGCAGCCAAGCCGGAGGTCTGGGTGGTACCAAGGCAGGGGACATTCAGTACTTC.